This TCR beta chain was found in a study of T cell repertoires in cytomegalovirus infection. V lost 0 bases to trimming and J lost 4 bases; unmatched junction nucleotides: 5. The germline V gene encodes CDR1 SGDLS and CDR2 YYNGEE. This CDR3 is 15 amino acids long. Using its own MiXCR run on the reads, TCRdb lists one record per CDR3 protein. The repertoire holds a few hundred thousand distinct CDR3 sequences, with approximately 26% as singletons. This TCR was recovered from a human donor in good health (CMV status not recorded). Some clones in this sample may be carry-over from other donors' samples. The V gene is TRBV9, the J gene TRBJ2-5; TRBD2 aligns across 8 bases. Sequenced input: PBMCs. The CDR3 nucleotides read TGTGCCAGCAGCGTAGTCGGGAGGGGCGGAGAGACCCAGTACTTC. Translated: CASSVVGRGGETQYF.